What follows describes a single TCR beta chain. This entry comes from a study of OX40 agonist ivuxolimab in advanced cancers. Using immunoSEQ multiplex PCR, the repertoire was profiled, and TCRdb retains in-frame clones only, with some absent. The sample gives about 46,000 clones, about nine tenths of which show up once; roughly 12% is in the top ten. Germline CDR1 is LNHDA and CDR2 is SQIVND (reference sequence). V was trimmed by 4 bases and J by 0 bases, leaving 12 bases between them. The CDR3 runs to 15 residues. The clonotype comes from an adult with an advanced solid tumor such as melanoma, head and neck, liver or kidney cancer. This sequence joins TRBV19 and TRBJ1-1, with D perhaps TRBD1 (6 bases). The input for sequencing was CD4+ or CD8+ T cells sorted from blood, taken in a trial of the OX40 agonist ivuxolimab. The CDR3 sequence is CASSKLTGMNTEAFF. Written as DNA, the CDR3 is TGTGCCAGTAGTAAGTTGACAGGCATGAACACTGAAGCTTTCTTT.